One sample yielded the 27 T cell receptor beta chains listed below, sequenced in a study of early T cells in non-severe SARS-CoV-2 infection. Each CDR3 protein is one row after TCRdb ran MiXCR on the 5' RACE reads. The data show around 67,000 distinct CDR3 sequences, 12% seen once. Sequencing was carried out using whole blood. These receptors were obtained from an adult who was a healthcare worker with PCR-confirmed SARS-CoV-2 infection or an uninfected control (not recorded which).

V is TRBV4-1 and J is TRBJ2-5; no clear D. V shed 1 base and J shed 2 bases, with 11 bases lying between them. Germline values: CDR1 MGHRA, CDR2 YSYEKL. The CDR3 is made up of 15 amino acids. This chain's CDR3 is CASSQGSPEQETQYF. DNA for the CDR3: TGCGCCAGCAGCCAAGGTTCGCCAGAACAAGAGACCCAGTACTTC.

This clonotype was seen at least ten times. V usage is TRBV5-1 and J usage is TRBJ1-1; tentatively, D is TRBD1 (5 bases). The V end lost 3 bases, the J end lost 5 bases, and 17 bases lay between the germline ends. Germline lookup yields CDR1 SGHRS and CDR2 YFSETQ. CDR3 length equals 15 residues. Written as DNA, the CDR3 is TGCGCCAGCAGCTCATTAGCGGGGCCTGGGACTGAAGCTTTCTTT. Translation gives CASSSLAGPGTEAFF.

This clonotype was observed many times. The rearrangement links TRBV13 to TRBJ2-6; 7 nucleotides agree with TRBD1. CDR1 PRHDT and CDR2 FYEKMQ come from the germline V gene (reference sequence). J gave up 0 bases and V 2 bases, and 7 bases lay outside the gene matches. The CDR3 totals 18 residues. The CDR3 region is CASSLLPGGYSGANVLTF. The DNA of the CDR3 is TGTGCCAGCAGCTTACTTCCAGGGGGTTACTCTGGGGCCAACGTCCTGACTTTC.

This clonotype was counted a few times. This chain links TRBV5-4 with TRBJ2-3, with TRBD2 matching over 7 bases. This CDR3 has 15 residues. Germline CDR1 and CDR2: SGHNT and YYREEE (reference sequence). V was clipped by 4 bases and J by 5 bases; unmatched bases: 10. CDR3 nucleotide sequence: TGTGCCAGCAGCGAAGAACTAGCGAAGAGAGATACGCAGTATTTT. Amino acid sequence: CASSEELAKRDTQYF.

This clonotype was seen a few times. CDR3 amino acids: CASSLGAGNYSNQPQHF. CDR3 in DNA: TGCGCCAGCAGTCTAGGGGCAGGGAATTATAGCAATCAGCCCCAGCATTTT. V gene TRBV23-1 combines with J gene TRBJ1-5, with D tentatively TRBD1 (5 bases). TRBV23-1 is identified as an open reading frame with a role that is uncertain. CDR3 size: 17 residues. Between the trimmed V and J ends, which lost 4 bases and 0 bases, there was a span of 16 bases.

V and J are TRBV10-3 and TRBJ1-6; D is unresolved. The CDR3 is 16 amino acids. Germline values: CDR1 ENHRY, CDR2 SYGVKD. Trimming removed 0 bases at V and 10 bases at J, with 16 bases between. The CDR3 DNA follows: TGTGCCATCAGTGAGTCGGTTGTGGGGAGACGATCACCCCTCCACTTT. It is translated as CAISESVVGRRSPLHF.

This clonotype came up a few times. The chain carries TRBV2 and TRBJ1-1; D not resolved. V lost 2 bases, J lost 1 base, and 8 bases lay in between. The CDR3 is 14 amino acids. Per germline, CDR1 SNHLY and CDR2 FYNNEI. The CDR3 nucleotides are TGTGCCAGCAGTGAAATGGAAGGGAACACTGAAGCTTTCTTT. Amino acids: CASSEMEGNTEAFF. Combining the CDR3 with reference TRBV2 and TRBJ1-1 gives the whole variable domain EPEVTQTPSHQVTQMGQEVILRCVPISNHLYFYWYRQILGQKVEFLVSFYNNEISEKSEIFDDQFSVERPDGSNFTLKIRSTKLEDSAMYFCASSEMEGNTEAFFGQGTRLTVV.

This clonotype showed up just a few times. The chain uses TRBV7-9 and TRBJ1-4; D remains unclear. The CDR3 has 16 amino acids. The germline V gene has CDR1 SEHNR and CDR2 FQNEAQ (reference sequence). Trimming removed 5 bases from V and 2 bases from J, with 15 bases in between. The CDR3 here is CASSPTVPSTNEKLFF. The CDR3 DNA reads TGTGCCAGCAGCCCGACCGTCCCGAGTACTAATGAAAAACTGTTTTTT.

This clonotype appeared many times. The chain uses TRBV10-1 and TRBJ1-2; D may be TRBD1 (6 bases). CDR1 is WNHNN, CDR2 SYGVQD, per germline (reference sequence). This CDR3 spans 13 amino acids. The V and J ends lost 3 bases and 6 bases respectively, with 11 bases between them. CDR3 protein: CASSEEQGHGYTF. The DNA for the CDR3 is TGCGCCAGCAGTGAAGAACAGGGTCATGGCTACACCTTC.

The chain has TRBV10-3 and TRBJ1-1; D is uncertain. Germline V gives CDR1 ENHRY, CDR2 SYGVKD. The CDR3 loop spans 13 amino acids. Deletions cut 6 bases from V and 0 bases from J, with 8 bases between. The CDR3 region is CAIRTRMNTEAFF. The CDR3 nucleotides read TGTGCCATCAGGACAAGAATGAACACTGAAGCTTTCTTT.

This clonotype has a handful of counts. This rearrangement joins TRBV10-3 to TRBJ2-7, with TRBD1 matching 7 bases. The V segment lost 6 bases and the J segment 0 bases; nucleotides outside the gene matches: 2. The CDR3 loop spans 13 amino acids. Germline-derived CDR1 and CDR2 are ENHRY and SYGVKD. CDR3 in amino acids: CAISRDSSYEQYF. The CDR3 nucleotides are TGTGCCATCAGCCGGGACAGCTCCTACGAGCAGTACTTC.

This clonotype has at least ten counts. This chain's CDR3 is CASSWRQQNTEAFF. The DNA of the CDR3 is TGTGCCAGTAGTTGGAGGCAGCAAAACACTGAAGCTTTCTTT. V usage is TRBV19 and J usage is TRBJ1-1; D not resolved. The CDR3 is 14 residues long. Germline V gene lookup returns CDR1 LNHDA and CDR2 SQIVND (reference sequence). V was pared by 5 bases and J by 2 bases, with 12 bases between.

This clonotype has at least ten counts. V and J are TRBV24-1 and TRBJ2-1; 11 positions match TRBD2. This CDR3 is built from 19 residues. Unmatched junction bases numbered 10, after V lost 2 bases and J lost 2 bases. Germline CDR1 and CDR2: KGHDR and SFDVKD. The DNA of the CDR3 is TGTGCCACCAGTGATTCGGCGGGGACTAGCGGAAACCCCTACAATGAGCAGTTCTTC. Translating gives CATSDSAGTSGNPYNEQFF.

This clonotype was detected ten times or more. J is TRBJ2-5 and V is TRBV10-3; 7 bases map to TRBD1. V was pared by 0 bases and J by 3 bases, with 7 bases of the junction left unmatched. The CDR3 runs 16 residues. Germline V gene lookup returns CDR1 ENHRY and CDR2 SYGVKD. The CDR3 region is CAISESGRGSEETQYF. As DNA, the CDR3 is TGTGCCATCAGTGAGTCAGGCAGGGGGTCCGAAGAGACCCAGTACTTC.

The sample holds a few counts of this clonotype. This sequence joins TRBV5-5 and TRBJ1-2, with 10 bases that match TRBD1. Germline V lookup: CDR1 SGHKS, CDR2 YYEKEE (reference sequence). Trimming cost V 4 bases and J 8 bases; bases outside gene matches: 17. The CDR3 sequence is 17 residues long. The chain's CDR3 is CASSHETGGTGSGGYTF. The CDR3 DNA is TGTGCCAGCAGCCATGAGACAGGGGGCACAGGTTCTGGCGGCTACACCTTC.

The genes are TRBV12-3 or TRBV12-4 and TRBJ2-7; D remains unclear. V lost 0 bases, J lost 4 bases, and 7 bases lay in between. The CDR3 extends over 13 amino acids. The CDR3 DNA is TGTGCCAGCAGTTTAGCAGGGAAGTACGAGCAGTACTTC. Encoded protein: CASSLAGKYEQYF.

This clonotype came up many times. The J gene is TRBJ1-1, the V gene TRBV20-1, with D possibly being TRBD1 (5 bases). This CDR3 is 14 amino acids long. V was shortened by 6 bases and J by 6 bases, with 20 bases between the two germline ends. The germline CDR1 and CDR2 sequences are DFQATT and SNEGSKA (reference sequence). The CDR3 region has the DNA TGCAGTGCCTTAAGGACGGACGGAGGGGCTGAAGCTTTCTTT. This translates into CSALRTDGGAEAFF.

In its sample, this clonotype was seen a few times. The chain is built from TRBV4-1 and TRBJ2-2; D is unresolved. The CDR3 is 18 amino acids. V lost 0 bases and J lost 6, with 20 bases in between. Germline loops: CDR1 MGHRA, CDR2 YSYEKL. DNA of the CDR3: TGCGCCAGCAGCCAAGAAATAGCCTCGTCCGTGAGCGCCGGGGAGCTGTTTTTT. Translation: CASSQEIASSVSAGELFF.

This clonotype has ten or more counts. The chain uses TRBV7-7 and TRBJ2-7; the D gene is possibly TRBD2 (6 bases). V shed 5 bases and J shed 3 bases, with 11 bases lying between them. The CDR3 is 13 amino acids. Per germline, CDR1 SSHAT and CDR2 FNYEAQ (reference sequence). CDR3 sequence: CASSPRRDYEQYF. The CDR3 DNA follows: TGTGCCAGCAGCCCACGGCGGGACTACGAGCAGTACTTC.

This clonotype was counted between two and nine times. The chain uses TRBV2 and TRBJ2-7; 10 bases fit TRBD2. Germline trimming cut 6 bases from V and 2 bases from J; bases unmatched to any gene: 4. The CDR3 loop spans 14 amino acids. Per the germline V gene, CDR1 is SNHLY and CDR2 is FYNNEI. The CDR3 protein is CASSRTSGAYEQYF. The CDR3 DNA sequence: TGTGCCAGCAGCAGGACTAGCGGAGCCTACGAGCAGTACTTC.

J is TRBJ2-7 and V is TRBV6-1; a weak D match, TRBD1 (6 bases). Looked up from germline, CDR1 is MNHNS and CDR2 is SASEGT. V gave up 2 bases and J gave up 3 bases, with 11 bases separating them. The CDR3 spans 14 residues. The CDR3 loop reads CASSESGTYYEQYF. CDR3 DNA sequence: TGTGCCAGCAGTGAATCTGGGACATACTACGAGCAGTACTTC.

The chain links TRBV7-9 to TRBJ2-1, with D unclear. CDR3 size: 13 residues. The V end lost 5 bases, the J end lost 4 bases, and 9 bases lay between the germline ends. CDR1 and CDR2 from the germline V gene are SEHNR and FQNEAQ (reference sequence). This CDR3 is CASSEDGYNEQFF. The CDR3 region has the DNA TGTGCCAGCAGCGAGGACGGATACAATGAGCAGTTCTTC.

This clonotype was counted a few times. This chain connects TRBV6-5 to TRBJ2-7, with TRBD1 matching 10 bases. Losses at the gene ends were 6 bases for V and 5 bases for J; bases not matched to a gene: 7. Germline V gene lookup returns CDR1 MNHEY and CDR2 SVGAGI. This CDR3 has 14 residues. CDR3 amino acids: CASRDPGTGDEQYF. CDR3 in DNA: TGTGCCAGCAGAGACCCCGGGACAGGGGACGAGCAGTACTTC.

There are many counts of this clonotype. This sequence joins TRBV5-1 and TRBJ2-7, with 9 nucleotides matching TRBD1. Germline CDR1 and CDR2: SGHRS and YFSETQ. The CDR3 is 14 residues long. V was clipped by 4 bases and J by 6 bases; unmatched bases: 8. CDR3 sequence reads: CASSEQTGGIEQYF. The DNA for the CDR3 is TGCGCCAGCAGCGAGCAGACAGGGGGAATCGAGCAGTACTTC. The whole variable domain, remainder taken from reference TRBV5-1 and TRBJ2-7, is KAGVTQTPRYLIKTRGQQVTLSCSPISGHRSVSWYQQTPGQGLQFLFEYFSETQRNKGNFPGRFSGRQFSNSRSEMNVSTLELGDSALYLCASSEQTGGIEQYFGPGTRLTVT.

This clonotype appeared many times. The V call is TRBV6-1, the J call TRBJ1-1, with 8 bases matching TRBD1. Germline V gene data show CDR1 as MNHNS and CDR2 as SASEGT. CDR3 length: 14 residues. The ends lost 7 bases at V and 5 bases at J; junction bases unmatched: 9. This CDR3 is CASNLDRVVTEAFF. The CDR3 DNA reads as TGTGCCAGCAATTTGGACAGGGTGGTAACTGAAGCTTTCTTT.

In the case of this clonotype: One end of the junction is discordant with germline, which a read error may explain. This CDR3 reads CASSHSGLYNEQFF. The DNA of the CDR3 is TGTGCCAGCAGTCACTCGGGACTGTACAATGAGCAGTTCTTC. The chain recombines TRBV6-2 or TRBV6-3 with TRBJ2-1, with D possibly TRBD2 on 6 matching bases. The germline V gene encodes CDR1 MNHEY and CDR2 SVGEGT. CDR3 length equals 14 residues.

Comment on this clonotype: A much larger clone differs by one base, so this may be a read error. The chain uses TRBV5-1 and TRBJ2-1, with 12 bases lining up with TRBD2. Germline V lookup: CDR1 SGHRS, CDR2 YFSETQ. The CDR3 covers 17 residues. Here the CDR3 reads CVSSLAGTSGSLDEQFF. The CDR3 DNA reads TGCGTCAGCAGCTTGGCCGGGACTAGCGGGTCGCTCGATGAGCAGTTCTTC.